What follows describes a single T cell receptor beta chain. This clonotype was observed once. Its antigen remains undetermined. Within one base of it there is no much larger clone, and no base qualities were kept. A lone read gives weak evidence. The library was built by means of multiplex PCR. Sequencing relied on an Illumina HiSeq 4000. To build TCR beta libraries, CDR3 regions were amplified by Arm-PCR using iRepertoire HTBI primers. Before sequencing, the PCR products went through gel purification. The paper's data handling went like this. Gene usage analysis of CDR3 amino acid clonotypes relied on the approximately 60 TRBV and over 13 TRBJ segments identified across samples. Filtered high-quality paired reads were merged into contigs using COPE and FqMerger. Contigs were aligned with BLAST to IMGT TRBV, TRBD and TRBJ reference genes, and CDR3 was defined per IMGT. Clonotypes above 0.1% frequency were classified as highly expanded clones. Repertoire diversity was measured by Shannon entropy, and V-J evenness by the Gini coefficient. A clonotype found in more than one individual was treated as public. TCRdb itself trimmed the public reads at Q25 with fastp, ran MiXCR and retained productive beta chains. CDR3 protein duplicates are merged, each entry listing the most common genes and DNA. In this record, the V and J calls reflect TCRdb's handling and not the investigators' own analysis. This sample lists some 250,000 distinct CDR3 sequences; around 20% were detected once. The ten largest clonotypes hold approximately 20% of the sample.

Reading the germline V gene (reference sequence) gives CDR1 SEHNR and CDR2 FQNEAQ. From the cysteine through the phenylalanine, the CDR3 covers 16 amino acids. The DNA shown is the 48-base CDR3, in frame from base 1. Clipping removes 4 bases from V and 2 bases from J, with 8 as the unmatched junction base count. The sample comes from a study of regulatory T cells in long-lasting Graves disease (dated by TCRdb to about 2021). In the study overall: In the newly diagnosed Graves' disease group, patients had been taking antithyroid drugs for less than 3 months. Patients with persistent Graves' disease were compared with patients with newly diagnosed Graves' disease using TCR sequencing and RNA sequencing of peripheral blood. The study took place in China and was registered as a clinical trial. A total of around 33 samples underwent TCR sequencing, from roughly 13 patients with persistent Graves' disease and roughly 20 patients with newly diagnosed Graves' disease. The full study reports these points: More public clonotypes were shared among persistent patients (roughly 2,900) than among newly diagnosed patients (roughly 960). Sequencing and analysis were limited to the TCR beta chain. Compared with newly diagnosed patients, persistent Graves' disease patients had lower TCR Shannon entropy and fewer highly expanded clones, which suggests clonal expansion. The small sample size was acknowledged by the authors as a limitation that may reduce accuracy. Because the primary lesion, thyroid tissue, could not be accessed, the study looked at peripheral blood alone. Preferential use of TRBV28, TRBJ1-2 and TRBJ2-5 was observed in persistent disease, whereas TRBV20-1 and TRBJ2-1 were favored in newly diagnosed disease.

The sample's time point label, in plain terms: newly diagnosed GD, antithyroid drugs for less than 3 months. RNA was extracted from PBMCs in TRIzol for both TCR sequencing and RNA sequencing. Graves' disease was diagnosed according to American Thyroid Association guidelines. Patients were recruited from an endocrinology department in Xi'an, China. Each patient gave 8.5 to 9.5 milliliters of peripheral blood, collected in an EDTA anticoagulant tube. PBMCs were isolated by Ficoll Paque Plus density gradient separation without further T cell sorting. RNA quality was checked with an Agilent 2100 Bioanalyzer and agarose gel, and concentration with a NanoDrop 2000.

Here the sequenced sample was peripheral blood mononuclear cells (PBMCs), taken at new diagnosis, from a patient treated with antithyroid drugs. The chain uses TRBV7-9 and TRBJ2-3; 8 central bases correspond to TRBD1. The TCR sequence derives from a female donor with Graves disease. The CDR3 protein sequence reads: CASSSGDRLATDTQYF. The nucleotides are TGTGCCAGCAGCTCAGGGGACAGGTTAGCCACAGATACGCAGTATTTT.